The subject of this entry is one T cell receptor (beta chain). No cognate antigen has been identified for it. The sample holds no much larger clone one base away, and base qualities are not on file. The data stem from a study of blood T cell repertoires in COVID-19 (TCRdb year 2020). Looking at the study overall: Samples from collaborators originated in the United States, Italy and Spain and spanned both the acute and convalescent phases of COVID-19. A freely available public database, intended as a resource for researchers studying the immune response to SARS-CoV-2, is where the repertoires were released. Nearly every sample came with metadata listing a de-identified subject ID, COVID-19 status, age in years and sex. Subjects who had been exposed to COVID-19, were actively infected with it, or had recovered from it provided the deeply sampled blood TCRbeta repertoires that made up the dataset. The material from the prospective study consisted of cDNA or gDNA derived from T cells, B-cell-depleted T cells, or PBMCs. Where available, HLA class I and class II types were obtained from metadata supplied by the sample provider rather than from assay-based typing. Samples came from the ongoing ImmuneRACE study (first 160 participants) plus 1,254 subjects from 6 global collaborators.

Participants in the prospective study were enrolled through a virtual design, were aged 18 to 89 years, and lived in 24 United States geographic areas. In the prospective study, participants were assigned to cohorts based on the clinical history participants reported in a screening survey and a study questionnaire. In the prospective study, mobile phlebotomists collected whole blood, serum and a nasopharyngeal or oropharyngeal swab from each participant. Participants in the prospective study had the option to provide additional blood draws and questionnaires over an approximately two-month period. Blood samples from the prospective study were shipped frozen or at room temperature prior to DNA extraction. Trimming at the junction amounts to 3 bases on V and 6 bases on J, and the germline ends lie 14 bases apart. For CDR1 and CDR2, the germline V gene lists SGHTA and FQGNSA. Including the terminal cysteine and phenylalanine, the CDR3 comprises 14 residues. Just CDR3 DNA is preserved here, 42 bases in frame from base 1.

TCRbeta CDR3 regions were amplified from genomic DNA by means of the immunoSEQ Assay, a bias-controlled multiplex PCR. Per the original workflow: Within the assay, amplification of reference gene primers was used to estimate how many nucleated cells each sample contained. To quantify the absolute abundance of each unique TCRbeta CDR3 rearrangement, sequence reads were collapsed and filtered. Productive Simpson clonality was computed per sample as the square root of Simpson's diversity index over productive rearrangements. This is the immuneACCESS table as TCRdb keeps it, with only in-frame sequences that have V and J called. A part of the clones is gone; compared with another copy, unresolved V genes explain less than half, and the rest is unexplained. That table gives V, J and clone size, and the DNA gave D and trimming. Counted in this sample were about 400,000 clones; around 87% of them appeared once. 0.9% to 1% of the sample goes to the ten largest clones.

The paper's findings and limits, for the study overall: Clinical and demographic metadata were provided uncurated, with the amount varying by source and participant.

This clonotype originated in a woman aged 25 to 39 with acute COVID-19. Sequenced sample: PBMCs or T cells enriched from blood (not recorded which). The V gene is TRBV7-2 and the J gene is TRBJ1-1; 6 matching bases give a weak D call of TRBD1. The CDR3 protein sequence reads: CASSFSSTGPEAFF. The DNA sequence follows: TGTGCCAGCAGCTTCTCCAGTACAGGGCCTGAAGCTTTCTTT.